This TCR beta chain was recovered during a study of early stage breast cancer tumors. V was cut by 2 bases and J by 4 bases, with 9 bases left in between. CDR3 length equals 13 residues. CDR1 and CDR2 (germline): LNHNV, YYDKDF (reference sequence). TCRdb's table, derived via immunoSEQ multiplex PCR, lists solely in-frame clones and lacks some. The sample lists about 51,000 clones, around 80% occurring once. This clone showed up just a few times. The clonotype comes from a person aged 35 to 50 with breast cancer. The V call is TRBV15, the J call TRBJ2-7; possibly TRBD1 for D (5 bases). The sequenced material came from blood. This CDR3 reads CATSRSTVYEQYF. The DNA for the CDR3 is TGTGCCACCAGCAGATCGACAGTTTACGAGCAGTACTTC.